These 26 T cell receptor beta chains share one sample of origin, sequenced in a study of beta chain features in type 1 diabetes. Study outcomes and limitations: TCRB CDR3 length was moderately but significantly reduced in all four CD4+ subsets of Type 1 diabetes patients.

These receptors have no known antigen. The sequenced template was cDNA made from the entire isolated RNA. TCRdb's copy holds only in-frame clones and misses some; the assay was immunoSEQ multiplex PCR. The sample includes 300,000 to 450,000 clones, roughly 12% of them seen just once. Sequencing used naive CD4+ T cells from blood. The receptors shown here come from a woman aged 18-29 years with type 1 diabetes.

This clone was seen a few times. The chain combines TRBV25-1 with TRBJ2-1, with TRBD1 as a possible D gene (5 bases). The germline V gene encodes CDR1 MGHDK and CDR2 SYGVNS. The V gene lost 5 bases and the J gene lost 10 bases, with 15 bases spanning the gap. The CDR3 is 13 amino acids. CDR3 residues: CASSIPGFGEQFF. CDR3 in DNA: TGTGCCAGCAGTATCCCAGGGTTTGGCGAGCAGTTCTTC.

This clone was recorded a few times. The chain combines TRBV10-3 with TRBJ2-3; 7 bases map to TRBD2. The length of the CDR3 is 14 residues. Trimming took 4 bases from V and 4 from J; bases not matched to a gene: 5. In germline, CDR1 is ENHRY, CDR2 SYGVKD. CDR3 bases: TGTGCCATCAGTGCGGCGGGAGAAGCAGATACGCAGTATTTT. It codes for CAISAAGEADTQYF.

The J gene is TRBJ1-1, the V gene TRBV7-9, with unresolved D. CDR1 is SEHNR, CDR2 FQNEAQ, per germline (reference sequence). The CDR3 consists of 12 residues. V was shortened by 2 bases and J by 4 bases, with 5 bases between the two germline ends. The CDR3 reads CASSLPSTEAFF. CDR3 nucleotide sequence: TGTGCCAGCAGCTTACCCAGCACTGAAGCTTTCTTT. The full variable domain, completed using reference TRBV7-9 and TRBJ1-1, is DTGVSQNPRHKITKRGQNVTFRCDPISEHNRLYWYRQTLGQGPEFLTYFQNEAQLEKSRLLSDRFSAERPKGSFSTLEIQRTEQGDSAMYLCASSLPSTEAFFGQGTRLTVV.

The chain links TRBV9 to TRBJ1-2, with a tentative D call TRBD1 (5 bases). The CDR3 loop spans 12 amino acids. Germline loops: CDR1 SGDLS, CDR2 YYNGEE. The V end lost 3 bases, the J end lost 5 bases, and 8 bases lay between the germline ends. The CDR3 loop is CASSASGYGYTF. Written as DNA, the CDR3 is TGTGCCAGCAGCGCCTCAGGGTATGGCTACACCTTC.

There are a few counts of this clone. The chain combines TRBV25-1 with TRBJ2-7; D might be TRBD2 (6 bases). CDR1 is MGHDK and CDR2 is SYGVNS in the germline V gene. V lost 8 bases and J lost 4, with 9 bases in between. The CDR3 covers 11 residues. The CDR3 nucleotides read TGTGCCAGCCGACTAGAGTACGAGCAGTACTTC. Amino acids: CASRLEYEQYF.

The chain has TRBV15 and TRBJ2-7, with D tentatively TRBD2 (5 bases). This CDR3 has 14 amino acids. The germline V and J ends were trimmed by 0 bases and 3 bases, with 9 bases remaining between them. Germline CDR1 and CDR2: LNHNV and YYDKDF (reference sequence). The CDR3 DNA follows: TGTGCCACCAGCAGAGAACCAGGACTCTACGAGCAGTACTTC. The encoded protein is CATSREPGLYEQYF.

The rearrangement links TRBV5-4 to TRBJ2-1, with 14 positions matching TRBD2. The CDR3 is 16 residues long. Germline V lookup: CDR1 SGHNT, CDR2 YYREEE (reference sequence). The V and J ends lost 4 bases and 4 bases, in that order; junction bases with no gene match: 4. The CDR3 here is CASSTGLAGEYNEQFF. The DNA for the CDR3 is TGTGCCAGCAGCACGGGACTAGCGGGAGAGTACAATGAGCAGTTCTTC. The full variable domain, with the rest looked up from reference TRBV5-4 and TRBJ2-1, is ETGVTQSPTHLIKTRGQQVTLRCSSQSGHNTVSWYQQALGQGPQFIFQYYREEENGRGNFPPRFSGLQFPNYSSELNVNALELDDSALYLCASSTGLAGEYNEQFFGPGTRLTVL.

This clone was counted between two and nine times. The chain employs TRBV9 and TRBJ1-5; unclear D gene. Germline CDR1 reads SGDLS; CDR2 reads YYNGEE. With 0 bases removed from V and 0 bases from J, the gap between germline ends came to 7 bases. The CDR3 runs 15 residues. CDR3 region: CASSVDQDSNQPQHF. CDR3 sequence (DNA): TGTGCCAGCAGCGTAGATCAGGATAGCAATCAGCCCCAGCATTTT.

The rearrangement links TRBV7-9 to TRBJ2-7; 9 positions agree with TRBD1. CDR1 and CDR2 from the germline V gene are SEHNR and FQNEAQ (reference sequence). J gave up 0 bases and V 5 bases, and 8 bases lay outside the gene matches. There are 16 residues in the CDR3. The CDR3 sequence: CASSPTGGLSSYEQYF. The CDR3 bases are TGTGCCAGCAGCCCCACAGGGGGCTTAAGCTCCTACGAGCAGTACTTC.

In its sample, this clone was seen a few times. The V and J genes are TRBV4-1 and TRBJ1-5, with TRBD1 matching over 11 bases. CDR1 and CDR2 from the germline V gene are MGHRA and YSYEKL. The CDR3 is 16 amino acids. V lost 3 bases to trimming and J lost 5 bases; unmatched junction nucleotides: 6. CDR3 DNA sequence: TGCGCCAGCAGCCATACAGGACAGGGGGCATATCAGCCCCAGCATTTT. It yields the protein CASSHTGQGAYQPQHF.

This chain joins TRBV19 and TRBJ1-4; no clear D gene. CDR1 is LNHDA, CDR2 SQIVND, per germline (reference sequence). V was clipped by 7 bases and J by 4 bases, with 7 bases between them. The CDR3 contains 12 residues. The CDR3 coding sequence is TGTGCCAGTACGAGGAGTAATGAAAAACTGTTTTTT. Translated, it gives CASTRSNEKLFF.

This clone appeared a few times. The V call is TRBV10-3, the J call TRBJ2-6, with D possibly TRBD2 on 5 matching bases. The CDR3 totals 18 residues. Trimming left V 2 bases short and J 0 bases short, with 14 bases between. Germline V lookup: CDR1 ENHRY, CDR2 SYGVKD. DNA for the CDR3: TGTGCCATCAGTGAGGGACGGGAATCGAGCTCTGGGGCCAACGTCCTGACTTTC. It is translated as CAISEGRESSSGANVLTF.

This clone was seen a handful of times. This chain uses TRBV9 with TRBJ2-7; 8 nucleotides line up with TRBD1. Germline values: CDR1 SGDLS, CDR2 YYNGEE. V was clipped by 0 bases and J by 5 bases; unmatched bases: 4. The CDR3 has 14 amino acids. The CDR3, as DNA: TGTGCCAGCAGCGTAGGGACAGGGCGCAACGAGCAGTACTTC. This gives the protein CASSVGTGRNEQYF.

This chain links TRBV4-1 with TRBJ2-5; 11 bases agree with TRBD2. V lost 3 bases to trimming and J lost 3 bases; unmatched junction nucleotides: 6. This CDR3 spans 16 amino acids. Looked up from germline, CDR1 is MGHRA and CDR2 is YSYEKL. CDR3 in amino acids: CASSHPQLAGEETQYF. CDR3 sequence (DNA): TGCGCCAGCAGCCACCCCCAACTAGCGGGAGAAGAGACCCAGTACTTC.

This chain links TRBV5-1 with TRBJ2-3; a weak D match, TRBD2 (5 bases). The V end lost 6 bases, the J end lost 0 bases, and 14 bases lay between the germline ends. Germline assignment: CDR1 SGHRS and CDR2 YFSETQ. The CDR3 covers 15 residues. CDR3 region: CASTAGGHSTDTQYF. CDR3 coding DNA: TGCGCCAGCACGGCCGGCGGGCATAGCACAGATACGCAGTATTTT.

This chain connects TRBV30 to TRBJ1-4; D not resolved. V lost 2 bases to trimming and J lost 7 bases, with 5 bases between them. In germline, CDR1 is GTSNPN, CDR2 SVGIG (reference sequence). CDR3 size: 11 residues. DNA of the CDR3: TGTGCCTGGAGTAGCCCTGAAAAACTGTTTTTT. This codes for CAWSSPEKLFF.

V usage is TRBV15 and J usage is TRBJ2-1, with 11 positions matching TRBD2. Germline trimming cut 3 bases from V and 4 bases from J; bases unmatched to any gene: 11. Germline V gene data show CDR1 as LNHNV and CDR2 as YYDKDF (reference sequence). There are 18 residues in the CDR3. The chain's CDR3 is CATSRLAPTSGVYNEQFF. CDR3 DNA sequence: TGTGCCACCAGCAGGTTGGCCCCGACTAGCGGGGTTTACAATGAGCAGTTCTTC. The complete variable domain, with remaining parts taken from reference TRBV15 and TRBJ2-1, reads DAMVIQNPRYQVTQFGKPVTLSCSQTLNHNVMYWYQQKSSQAPKLLFHYYDKDFNNEADTPDNFQSRRPNTSFCFLDIRSPGLGDTAMYLCATSRLAPTSGVYNEQFFGPGTRLTVL.

The chain employs TRBV23-1 and TRBJ2-1, with 14 bases that match TRBD2. TRBV23-1 counts as an open reading frame of uncertain function. The CDR3 runs to 17 residues. V gave up 10 bases and J gave up 10 bases; unmatched junction bases: 18. The CDR3 sequence: CATFREGRLAGGREQFF. The CDR3 bases are TGCGCCACATTCCGGGAGGGGAGACTAGCGGGGGGGCGAGAGCAGTTCTTC.

The chain joins TRBV11-2 to TRBJ1-5; D ambiguous. This CDR3 is built from 14 residues. V shed 5 bases and J shed 4 bases, with 12 bases lying between them. Germline CDR1 and CDR2: SGHAT and FQNNGV. The DNA of the CDR3 is TGTGCCAGCAGCCCCCTCCGCGGTAATCAGCCCCAGCATTTT. Translating gives CASSPLRGNQPQHF.

This clone was seen a few times. This chain joins TRBV5-1 and TRBJ1-1, with D possibly being TRBD1 (6 bases). The CDR3 extends over 14 amino acids. Trimming pared 1 base from V and 1 base from J, leaving 8 bases between. Germline CDR1 reads SGHRS; CDR2 reads YFSETQ. CDR3 loop: CASSLTDRNTEAFF. Here the CDR3 DNA reads TGCGCCAGCAGCTTGACGGACAGGAACACTGAAGCTTTCTTT. The complete variable domain, with remaining parts taken from reference TRBV5-1 and TRBJ1-1, reads KAGVTQTPRYLIKTRGQQVTLSCSPISGHRSVSWYQQTPGQGLQFLFEYFSETQRNKGNFPGRFSGRQFSNSRSEMNVSTLELGDSALYLCASSLTDRNTEAFFGQGTRLTVV.

The V call is TRBV15, the J call TRBJ2-3, with D perhaps TRBD2 (5 bases). The V and J ends lost 1 base and 2 bases respectively, with 13 bases between them. CDR1 is LNHNV, CDR2 YYDKDF, per germline (reference sequence). This CDR3 has 16 residues. The CDR3 DNA reads TGTGCCACCAGCAGAGTACTAGTTCGGGACACAGATACGCAGTATTTT. This codes for CATSRVLVRDTDTQYF.

The chain recombines TRBV6-5 with TRBJ2-7; 11 positions match TRBD1. V was clipped by 7 bases and J by 7 bases; unmatched bases: 12. This CDR3 is built from 15 residues. Germline CDR1 reads MNHEY; CDR2 reads SVGAGI. The CDR3 bases are TGTGCCAGCACTCCGGGACAGGGGGGAAATAGGGAGCAGTACTTC. Translated, it gives CASTPGQGGNREQYF.

CDR3 amino acids: CASSDSASGTDTDTQYF. CDR3 nucleotides: TGTGCCAGCAGTGACTCCGCTAGCGGGACGGACACAGATACGCAGTATTTT. V gene TRBV6-4 combines with J gene TRBJ2-3, with TRBD2 matching 9 bases. Germline CDR1 and CDR2: MRHNA and SNTAGT. This CDR3 region has 17 residues. The V and J ends lost 0 bases and 2 bases, in that order; junction bases with no gene match: 6.

This clone turned up a few times. The chain carries TRBV4-3 and TRBJ2-3; maybe TRBD1 (5 bases). Trimming pared 0 bases from V and 5 bases from J, leaving 15 bases between. This CDR3 has 16 amino acids. CDR1 and CDR2 from the germline V gene are LGHNA and YSLEER. CDR3 nucleotide sequence: TGCGCCAGCAGCCAAGAGACAGCCAGAATTTTAGATACGCAGTATTTT. Its protein is CASSQETARILDTQYF.

This clone was observed a few times. The chain carries TRBV7-2 and TRBJ2-5, with 7 nucleotides matching TRBD1. The CDR3 runs 14 residues. Germline values: CDR1 SGHTA, CDR2 FQGNSA. The J segment lost 2 bases and the V segment lost 6 bases, leaving 6 bases of the junction unmatched. CDR3 bases: TGTGCCAGCAGACAAGGGACAGCGCAAGAGACCCAGTACTTC. It translates to CASRQGTAQETQYF. The whole variable domain, filled in from reference TRBV7-2 and TRBJ2-5, reads GAGVSQSPSNKVTEKGKDVELRCDPISGHTALYWYRQSLGQGLEFLIYFQGNSAPDKSGLPSDRFSAERTGGSVSTLTIQRTQQEDSAVYLCASRQGTAQETQYFGPGTRLLVL.

The rearrangement links TRBV27 to TRBJ1-1; perhaps TRBD1 as D (5 bases). This CDR3 has 17 residues. CDR1 is MNHEY and CDR2 is SMNVEV in the germline V gene (reference sequence). With 5 bases removed from V and 1 base from J, the gap between germline ends came to 20 bases. The CDR3 loop is CASSLSPGSWANTEAFF. The DNA for the CDR3 is TGTGCCAGCAGTCTCTCCCCAGGGTCTTGGGCGAACACTGAAGCTTTCTTT.